This TCR beta chain is drawn from a study of Graves' ophthalmopathy and Graves' hyperthyroidism listed by TCRdb under 2018. Regarding the study in general: Peripheral blood was collected at initial diagnosis, before any treatment. To tell Graves' ophthalmopathy apart from Graves' hyperthyroidism, and to predict which patients would progress to ophthalmopathy, the study relied on TCR beta repertoire signatures. In total, approximately 130 blood samples were TCR-sequenced: 43 ophthalmopathy, some 75 hyperthyroidism and roughly 17 hyperthyroidism-to-ophthalmopathy patients. To explore V-J signatures distinguishing ophthalmopathy from hyperthyroidism, a discovery set of 100 patients (about 43 ophthalmopathy, some 55 stable hyperthyroidism) was enrolled. The independent validation cohort included some 19 hyperthyroidism patients plus 17 patients who later progressed from hyperthyroidism to ophthalmopathy. In five or six hyperthyroidism patients, T-cell repertoires of thyroid tissue and blood were compared. Following sampling, methimazole starting at 30 mg daily was administered to hyperthyroidism patients, and high-dose intravenous methylprednisolone was administered to ophthalmopathy patients. The 100 discovery patients were randomly split 7:3 into training and test sets.

Hyperthyroidism was considered stable if no progression to ophthalmopathy occurred within 18 months of follow-up. Hyperthyroidism patients were newly diagnosed, with disease duration under 2 months, and aged 18 to 65 years. Patients with other autoimmune diseases, uncontrolled infections, pregnancy or lactation were excluded from the study. Diagnosis relied on clinical symptoms, serum thyroxine, TRAb, thyroid ultrasound and orbital computed tomography. Ficoll-Paque density gradient centrifugation was used to isolate PBMCs from 8 to 10 ml of fresh peripheral blood. Total RNA was extracted using Trizol reagent, and RNA quality was checked on an Agilent 2100 Bioanalyzer. Note on this clonotype: Its antigen remains unidentified. No base quality values were provided; no much bigger clone lies one nucleotide off.

The study at large found these results: Most of the expanded thyroid clonotypes with a frequency above 0.001 were also detected in blood, and it was suggested that the thyroid immune response may be reflected by blood repertoires. In validation, the model predicted ophthalmopathy progression with more than 55% sensitivity and about 77% specificity; some twelve predicted patients were CT-confirmed with GO in a median of approximately 6.2 months. The 13-signature model separated ophthalmopathy from stable hyperthyroidism with 87.88% sensitivity and almost 84% specificity in cross-validation, and 80%/75% in the test set. Sample size was not statistically predetermined, and group allocation was not concealed from the investigators.

The CDR3 starts with the cysteine, ends with the phenylalanine, and has 17 residues. The entry retains the CDR3 DNA only, 51 bases that are in frame from base 1. Trimming leaves V shorter by 6 bases and J shorter by 0 bases, with the junction holding 12 bases beyond the gene matches. For repertoire sequencing, the TCR beta CDR3 regions were amplified from RNA transcripts. The first round of RT-PCR was done with HTBI primers and the Qiagen OneStep RT-PCR kit, and was followed by a second round of multiplex PCR, then size selection and purification. Libraries were sequenced paired-end with 100 bp reads on an Illumina HiSeq2000. In the paper's pipeline: SOAPnuke was used to process the reads, removing any read that contained adapters or uncalled bases, had a mean Phred below 15, or lacked an exact match to the constant primer or identifier. COPE v1.2.5 was used to merge high-quality paired reads. Clonotypes were defined as unique nucleotide sequences and were aligned to IMGT TRB V, D and J references using MiTCR v1.1. Only V-J combinations with frequency above 0.0001 were analysed, covering around 99% of repertoires. For each V-J combination, a TCR clonal expansion and chaos score was defined as F50 clonal expansion divided by the chaos observed in the TCRdist matrix. Welch's t-statistics and random forest were used to narrow the features down to more than 10 V-J combinations, which were then fed into a naive Bayes classifier. The similarity between thyroid and blood repertoires was quantified using the Morisita-Horn index. TCRdb's own reprocessing of the public reads used fastp at Q25 and MiXCR and kept productive beta chains. Every CDR3 protein is listed once, alongside the most common genes and DNA of its rows. These V and J calls derive from TCRdb rather than the authors' analysis. In this sample the table shows about 620,000 distinct CDR3 sequences, about a fifth of which occur a single time. The ten most abundant clones make up around 6.9% of the sample.

The material sequenced was peripheral blood. This receptor was identified in a woman under 30 with stable Graves' hyperthyroidism. Some clones in this sample may be carry-over from other donors' samples. Donor details come from another sample of the same person, matched by shared clones. The chain is assembled from TRBV12-3 or TRBV12-4 and TRBJ2-5; TRBD2 aligns with 8 central bases. The nucleotide sequence is given as TGTGCCAGCAGCGATACTTTAGCGGGGAGGTACCAAGAGACCCAGTACTTC. It encodes CASSDTLAGRYQETQYF.